This note documents a single TCR beta chain sequence. The antigen it binds to is not known. The sample belongs to a study of monozygotic twins with inflammatory bowel disease (dated by TCRdb to between 2019 and 2020). Some background on the complete study: A total of roughly 28 monozygotic twin pairs were included in the full study, comprising nine German pairs (four IBD-concordant, five IBD-discordant) and 19 IBD-discordant Danish pairs. The search for disease-associated traits relied mainly on comparing, within discordant pairs, IBD patients with their genetically identical healthy co-twins. Each individual had, on average, about 151 000 unique TCRalpha sequences and 181 000 unique TCRbeta sequences available for analysis.

Libraries were prepared through 5' RACE. Preparation of each TCR library used roughly 3.5 ug of total RNA. For each sample, cDNA synthesis was carried out in eight separate reactions using SMARTScribe reverse transcriptase. During cDNA synthesis, template switching was used to introduce unique molecular identifiers that contained a 6-nucleotide sample barcode. TCRalpha and TCRbeta cDNA was amplified in two nested PCRs of 16 and 9 cycles, and bead purification was carried out after each PCR. Before amplification, cDNA was treated with uracil DNA-glycosylase and purified using the QIAquick PCR purification kit. The second PCR added Illumina TruSeq-compatible adapters along with sample-specific barcodes. TapeStation and Qubit were used to check library quality and concentration, and around 5 ng of each library went into the pool. Pooled libraries were sequenced on an Illumina HiSeq2500 single-index Rapid Run with 2 x 100 bp reads and custom sequencing primers. The original pipeline was this. PCR and sequencing errors were corrected by UMI-based consensus assembly using MiGEC version 1.2.6. MiXCR version 2.1.1 was used to carry out V(D)J alignment, clonotype assembly and CDR3 extraction. Gene usage, clonotype sharing and MAIT/NKT TCR abundance were normalised by analysing the top 1000, 10 000 and 20 000 clonotypes per sample. Diversity was computed as the inverse Simpson index with the vegan R package after downsampling to 27 000 UMIs. Paired Mann-Whitney U tests on discordant twin pairs were used, with Benjamini-Hochberg multiple-testing correction. The reads underwent TCRdb reprocessing, giving one record for each CDR3 protein sequence and no DNA. TCRdb's processing, not the authors', yielded these V and J calls. This sample's clone table shows about 85,000 distinct CDR3 sequences. Just under 7.5% of the sample lies in the top ten.

Results the study describes overall, beyond this receptor: Because patients were on differing immunosuppressive treatments, the repertoires may have picked up extra background noise and inter-individual variability. TCRbeta repertoire diversity, by inverse Simpson index, was decreased in IBD patients compared with their healthy co-twins. Compared with healthy twins, IBD patients shared fewer clonotypes with other individuals, and the difference was most pronounced in patients with signs of disease activity. No single strong signal or clonotype linked to IBD turned up in the results, so the idea that one exists was not supported. The analysis was unable to tell apart different T cell subtypes. No difference in repertoire similarity was observed between concordant and discordant twins, possibly owing to limited statistical power.

The germline V gene (reference sequence) gives CDR1 as DFQATT and CDR2 as SNEGSKA. From the cysteine up to the phenylalanine, the CDR3 has a length of 15 residues. There is no recorded DNA. A roughly 2.5 ml peripheral blood sample was drawn into PAXgene tubes per donor and stored at -80°C. Without T cell sorting, total RNA was isolated from whole blood using the PAXgene blood miRNA kit on an automated QIAcube. Peripheral blood from monozygotic twin pairs who were concordant or discordant for inflammatory bowel disease underwent deep TCRalpha and TCRbeta repertoire profiling using unique molecular barcoding. Smoking habits were recorded for all twin pairs, with individuals classified as current, former or never smokers.

The TCR was taken from a human donor with ulcerative colitis or Crohn's disease, or a healthy co-twin of an affected twin (not recorded which). The sample comprised blood. The chain uses TRBV20-1 and TRBJ2-4. The encoded CDR3 is CSARDRELAKNIQYF.